This TCR beta chain appears in the sequencing data of a study of cytomegalovirus exposure and HLA in healthy donors (dated by TCRdb to the late 2010s). Study-wide context: According to an earlier analysis of several hundred of the donors, some 180 million T cells yielded roughly 110 million unique TCR beta sequences and about 280 Gb of sequence data. The number of typed donors differed by locus: roughly 629-640 for A, B, C, DRB1 and DQB1; approximately 520 for DQA1; roughly 600 for DPA1; and 400 to 480 for DPB1. Along with the approximately 650-subject first cohort, a separate validation cohort of around 120 different subjects was used. About 300 gigabases of sequencing data and roughly 81 million unique TCR sequences made up an early release that covered nearly 650 HLA-typed donors. Donor age, sex, ethnicity and CMV serostatus were collected together with the repertoire data. All discovery cohort repertoires had been generated using a single sequencing platform. The study aimed to test whether signatures of past pathogen exposure could be identified by cataloging public T cell receptors. A later analysis re-analyzed previously published TCR beta repertoires from 666 donors and added high-resolution HLA genotyping to study TCR occurrence patterns. Roughly five DR-DQ haplotypes were handled as single units for association and clustering because linkage in the cohort was strong. The study combined high-throughput TCR immunosequencing, statistical association of individual TCRs with disease status, and machine learning to predict cytomegalovirus infection status. A later genetic analysis used genome-wide SNP genotypes for about 65% of the roughly 700 donors, treating that subset as a discovery cohort. Of the roughly 410 genotyped donors, roughly 80% were placed in the genetic ancestry cluster associated with self-reported Caucasian donors. To decide whether each TCR beta V gene segment behaved as functional or pseudogenic, an earlier analysis of fewer than 750 of the donors relied on high-throughput TCR beta sequencing. The study used immunosequencing to profile the T cell repertoires of several hundred subjects and linked those repertoires to cytomegalovirus serostatus. The later analysis used no new phenotypic data to find candidate immune exposures, relying instead on TCR beta sequences and their occurrence across donors. Both class I and class II loci were covered by HLA typing, at four-digit resolution. On average, approximately 250,000 unique TCR beta nucleotide sequences were sequenced per donor among more than 350 genotyped donors of the cohort, with around 19% of those sequences being non-productive. Study-level results and caveats: Because the 87-base-pair reads could not distinguish some IMGT-functional V segments, including TRBV6-2 and TRBV6-3, those segments were excluded. The classifier was reported to diagnose cytomegalovirus status with high specificity and sensitivity in both the original cohort and the validation cohort. Compared with the approximately 670-donor mean, donors in an Asian-associated ancestry cluster had fewer N-insertions in productive TCRs, according to a later genetic analysis. Most TCR sequences were seen in very few donors, while some public TCRs were found in many individuals. Compared with equally common non-associated chains, HLA-associated TCR beta chains in a later analysis were more clonally expanded and had lower generation probabilities. HLA typing was unavailable for some donors at each locus, so association tests used only the typed subset. A few of the identified cytomegalovirus-associated TCR beta chains were confirmed in vitro to be specific for cytomegalovirus antigens. In a later genetic analysis, a missense DCLRE1C variant was associated with V-gene and J-gene trimming of TCR beta chains, and the association was replicated in an independent cohort. A further reported finding was that TCR beta sequences accurately predicted the HLA-A and HLA-B alleles for most subjects in the first cohort. When HLA alleles, especially DR and DQ, strongly co-occurred, attributing TCR associations to individual alleles was difficult. In this cohort, only TCR beta chains were sequenced, and detectable features were limited by the absence of alpha or paired-chain data. Several of the top co-occurrence clusters appeared to be linked to parvovirus B19, influenza, CMV and Epstein-Barr virus, according to a later analysis. The authors suggested that the approach could potentially be extended to other disease states and immunological phenotypes. In a later analysis, TCR association rates were found to vary across HLA loci, with the most associated TCRs seen for DRB1 alleles and the fewest for HLA-C alleles. Because counts were too low, fewer than 20 rarely observed V segments, including chromosome 9 orphons, were excluded from the earlier analysis of some 540 of the donors. Linkage disequilibrium might explain the correlated functional status among segregating V segments, but an unknown experimental factor could not be excluded. A total of some 180 TCR beta chains were listed by the study as associated with cytomegalovirus. Presence/absence analyses assumed roughly uniform sequencing depth across donors, an assumption that may not hold. A later analysis associated about 17,000 TCR beta sequences with specific HLA alleles at a false discovery rate of 0.05. In an earlier analysis of around 500 of the donors, most TCR beta V segments appeared in productive rearrangements about 90% or about 30% of the time, broadly matching IMGT annotations. A later analysis found that most CMV-associated TCR beta chains appeared HLA-restricted, with HLA associations seemingly driven largely by CMV exposure. CMV serostatus was the only immune exposure information available for the cohort. A cluster of highly shared sequence variants was judged likely to be a technical artifact of the sequencing pipeline.

This clone has a single count. This receptor's antigen is unknown. Base qualities are not recorded, but no much larger clone differs from it by a single base. To prepare the library, the immunoSEQ multiplex PCR assay was applied. For the multiplex PCR, a mixture combining 60 forward primers for TCR Vbeta segments and 13 reverse primers for TCR Jbeta segments was used. The CDR3 region of rearranged TCR beta genes was amplified from genomic DNA with a multiplex PCR assay. The Illumina HiSeq System was used to sequence the amplified TCR beta libraries as 87-base-pair reads. The paper's processing steps were these. A later analysis counted some 74 million unique TCR beta chains across the 700 or so repertoires, and 9.5 million to 11 million of these chains were shared by at least two donors. To remove PCR and sequencing errors, raw reads were error-corrected and collapsed into unique sequences using a nearest-neighbor algorithm that merged closely related sequences. To assign V, D and J gene segments, CDR3 sequences were aligned to IMGT reference sequences. Each retained sequence needed at least a six-nucleotide match to both a V gene segment and a J gene segment. A rearrangement was called productive if the CDR3 had no stop codons and remained in frame with V and J, and every other rearrangement was called non-productive. CDR3 was defined according to IMGT convention as the region running from the second conserved V-encoded cysteine to the conserved J-encoded phenylalanine. The earlier analysis of more than 450 of the donors excluded sequences that lacked an unambiguous match to a single V gene segment. In an earlier analysis of around 600 of the donors, V segments were called functional above 56.7% productive rearrangements and were called segregating when the between-donor standard deviation exceeded 5%. To diagnose cytomegalovirus status from the catalog of TCR beta chain sequences, a statistical classification framework was built. In a later analysis, TCR nucleotide sequences were compared against IMGT/GENE-DB human TR gene sequences so that V and J genes could be assigned. A later analysis assigned CDR3 sequences and most-parsimonious VDJ recombination scenarios with the TCRdist pipeline. A later analysis defined each TCR beta chain by its CDR3 amino acid sequence plus V-gene family, and excluded reads lacking a unique V-gene family. As a way to deal with suspected cross-contamination and a sequencing artifact, a later analysis dropped approximately 590 nucleotide sequences that were highly shared and had low generation probability. A later analysis calculated a clonal expansion index for each public chain from normalized within-repertoire ranks of inferred template counts. In a later analysis, generation probabilities were computed using a VDJ recombination model fitted to out-of-frame rearrangements, and the results were checked against IGoR. In a later analysis, TCR-TCR, TCR-HLA and TCR-CMV co-occurrence was scored with hypergeometric tests, and a repertoire-size bias correction was applied to TCR pairs. False discovery rates were estimated in a later analysis by permuting HLA or CMV assignments 20 times. In a later analysis, co-occurring TCRs were grouped with DBSCAN, and TCRdist sequence similarity was added when clustering was performed within HLA-allele-positive subsets. Repertoires with fewer than 30,000 or more than 120,000 public chains, plus five repertoires with anomalous nucleotide sharing, were excluded from co-occurrence clustering. TCRdb stores this immuneACCESS table with in-frame sequences only. Part of the clones is absent; in the studies checked, under half of the shortfall reflects unresolved V genes, and no reason is known for the rest. The V and J calls and clone size come from that table; D and trimming were worked out from the DNA. In all, the sample holds 140,000 to 150,000 clones, and roughly 77% of those were seen once. The biggest ten clones account for roughly 4.2% of the sample.

In total, 500 to 700 healthy bone marrow donors made up the cohort. At the time of sampling, all cohort members were nominally healthy, though unrecorded immune exposures were likely present. The donor tested CMV seronegative, placing the donor among the approximately 360 seronegative members of the cohort. A peripheral blood sample was provided by each donor, and peripheral blood mononuclear cells were used for TCR beta sequencing. Genomic DNA was extracted from the blood cell samples with the Qiagen DNeasy Blood Extraction Kit. The CDR3 spans 15 residues, from the cysteine through the phenylalanine. Only CDR3 DNA remains: 45 bases, in frame from the first base. CDR1 and CDR2 were assigned from the germline V gene (reference sequence) as SEHNR and FQNEAQ. Relative to germline, V is 4 bases shorter and J is 6 bases shorter, with 18 bases between their ends.

The TCR sequence derives from a male donor in good health and CMV-seronegative. Sequenced input: PBMCs. The chain uses TRBV7-9 and TRBJ1-2, with TRBD1 as a weak D call on 5 bases. Read as DNA, the sequence is TGTGCCAGCAGCTCAAATATCAGGGATACCGATGGCTACACCTTC. Its amino acids are CASSSNIRDTDGYTF.